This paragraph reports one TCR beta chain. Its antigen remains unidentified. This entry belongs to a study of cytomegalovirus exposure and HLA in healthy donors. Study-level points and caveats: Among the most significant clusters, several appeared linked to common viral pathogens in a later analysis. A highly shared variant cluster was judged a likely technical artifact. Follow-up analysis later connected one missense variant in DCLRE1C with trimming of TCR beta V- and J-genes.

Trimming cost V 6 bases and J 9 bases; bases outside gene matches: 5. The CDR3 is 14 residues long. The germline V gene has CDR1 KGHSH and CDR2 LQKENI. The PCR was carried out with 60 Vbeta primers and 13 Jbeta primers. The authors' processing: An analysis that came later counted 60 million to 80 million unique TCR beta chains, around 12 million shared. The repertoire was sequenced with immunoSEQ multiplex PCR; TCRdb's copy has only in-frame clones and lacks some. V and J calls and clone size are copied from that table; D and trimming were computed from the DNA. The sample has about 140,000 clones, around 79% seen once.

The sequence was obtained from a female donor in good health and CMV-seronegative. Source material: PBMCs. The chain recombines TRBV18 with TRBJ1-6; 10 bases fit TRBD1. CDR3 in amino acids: CASSPTGGASPLHF. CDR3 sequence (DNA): TGTGCCAGCTCTCCGACAGGGGGCGCTTCACCCCTCCACTTT. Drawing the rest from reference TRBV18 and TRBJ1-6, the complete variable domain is NAGVMQNPRHLVRRRGQEARLRCSPMKGHSHVYWYRQLPEEGLKFMVYLQKENIIDESGMPKERFSAEFPKEGPSILRIQQVVRGDSAAYFCASSPTGGASPLHFGNGTRLTVT.